This T cell receptor beta chain was identified in a study of control samples from healthy donors and cancer patients. Germline lookup yields CDR1 MNHEY and CDR2 SMNVEV (reference sequence). Trimming left V 5 bases short and J 0 bases short, with 11 bases between. The CDR3 has 15 amino acids. Here immunoSEQ multiplex PCR was the method, and the copy in TCRdb shows in-frame clones only, minus some. The data hold under 95,000 clones, with 75% to 90% observed a single time. The sequence was collected from a man between 50 and 59 years old in good health. Sequenced sample: blood. J is TRBJ2-4 and V is TRBV27; possible D gene TRBD1, 6 bases. In DNA, the CDR3 is TGTGCCAGCAGTCCCAACAGGGTAGCCAAAAACATTCAGTACTTC. It encodes CASSPNRVAKNIQYF.